The next 8 T cell receptor beta chains were all read from a single sample in a study of vaccination and CD4 T cells after COVID-19. No antigen has been identified for these receptors. Sequencing of cultured CD4+ T cell DNA used the Oncomine TCR Beta short-read assay. Using its own MiXCR run on the PCR reads, TCRdb lists one record per CDR3 protein. The table includes about 3,600 distinct CDR3 sequences, around a quarter detected once. Documented treatment: roughly 11-day PBMC culture with coronavirus spike peptide pools or control peptides (ViraFEST assay). Investigators obtained the unexposed donor's CD4+ T cells before the COVID-19 pandemic (2011-2018). The sequenced material came from CD4+ T cells from blood, cultured in vitro. The source of these receptors is a human donor in good health.

This clonotype has only a few counts. The rearrangement uses TRBV19 and TRBJ2-1; TRBD2 is a possible D gene (5 bases). Trimming removed 7 bases at V and 3 bases at J, with 19 bases between. Germline CDR1 is LNHDA and CDR2 is SQIVND (reference sequence). The CDR3 is 16 amino acids. The CDR3, as DNA: TGTGCCAGTACCCCCCAGCTGCGGGCTATCTACAATGAGCAGTTCTTC. Protein: CASTPQLRAIYNEQFF.

The chain combines TRBV30 with TRBJ2-3; 8 positions match TRBD2. J was trimmed by 7 bases and V by 2 bases; bases with no gene match: 11. Germline V gene data show CDR1 as GTSNPN and CDR2 as SVGIG (reference sequence). The CDR3 is 15 residues long. The CDR3 is CAWSFPAGAGNTQYF. The CDR3 DNA is TGTGCCTGGAGTTTTCCAGCGGGAGCGGGGAATACGCAGTATTTT. The whole variable domain, remainder taken from reference TRBV30 and TRBJ2-3, is SQTIHQWPATLVQPVGSPLSLECTVEGTSNPNLYWYRQAAGRGLQLLFYSVGIGQISSEVPQNLSASRPQDRQFILSSKKLLLSDSGFYLCAWSFPAGAGNTQYFGPGTRLTVL.

This clonotype showed up just a few times. This sequence joins TRBV6-2 or TRBV6-3 and TRBJ2-3, with TRBD2 identical over 11 bases. The V gene's germline CDR1 is MNHEY and CDR2 SVGEGT. Unmatched junction bases numbered 7, after V lost 6 bases and J lost 8 bases. The CDR3 consists of 14 residues. For the CDR3, the DNA is TGTGCCAGCAGAACTAGCGGGGGACCCGGTACGCAGTATTTT. The encoded protein is CASRTSGGPGTQYF.

This clonotype occurred a few times. The chain has TRBV27 and TRBJ2-1, with D hard to call. V was clipped by 0 bases and J by 2 bases, with 8 bases between them. Germline loops: CDR1 MNHEY, CDR2 SMNVEV (reference sequence). This CDR3 has 15 amino acids. CDR3: CASSLSDRPYNEQFF. CDR3 DNA: TGTGCCAGCAGTTTATCGGACCGCCCCTACAATGAGCAGTTCTTC.

V is TRBV7-2 and J is TRBJ1-3; D is unclear. V was clipped by 0 bases and J by 5 bases, with 5 bases between them. The CDR3 has 13 residues. The V gene's germline CDR1 is SGHTA and CDR2 FQGNSA. The CDR3 nucleotides read TGTGCCAGCAGCTTAGCCCGGAGAAACACCATATATTTT. It yields the protein CASSLARRNTIYF. Looking up the rest from reference TRBV7-2 and TRBJ1-3 gives the full variable domain: GAGVSQSPSNKVTEKGKDVELRCDPISGHTALYWYRQSLGQGLEFLIYFQGNSAPDKSGLPSDRFSAERTGGSVSTLTIQRTQQEDSAVYLCASSLARRNTIYFGEGSWLTVV.

This clonotype was seen more than once but under ten times. This chain links TRBV6-2 or TRBV6-3 with TRBJ1-6; no firm D call. Germline V lookup: CDR1 MNHEY, CDR2 SVGEGT. The CDR3 sequence is 12 residues long. V was trimmed by 6 bases and J by 11 bases, leaving 11 bases between them. CDR3 coding DNA: TGTGCCAGCAGAGGCCAGACTACACCCCTCCACTTT. As protein: CASRGQTTPLHF.

J is TRBJ1-1 and V is TRBV27, with no clear D. This CDR3 contains 12 residues. The V gene's germline CDR1 is MNHEY and CDR2 SMNVEV (reference sequence). Between the trimmed V and J ends, which lost 5 bases and 6 bases, there was a span of 10 bases. The CDR3 sequence is CASSVGSPEAFF. CDR3 sequence (DNA): TGTGCCAGCAGTGTTGGGTCACCTGAAGCTTTCTTT.

V usage is TRBV2 and J usage is TRBJ2-5; maybe TRBD1 (6 bases). Trimming pared 5 bases from V and 3 bases from J, leaving 10 bases between. Germline-derived CDR1 and CDR2 are SNHLY and FYNNEI. The CDR3 extends over 13 amino acids. The CDR3 loop is CASSLDRKETQYF. DNA for the CDR3: TGTGCCAGCAGTCTAGACAGGAAAGAGACCCAGTACTTC.